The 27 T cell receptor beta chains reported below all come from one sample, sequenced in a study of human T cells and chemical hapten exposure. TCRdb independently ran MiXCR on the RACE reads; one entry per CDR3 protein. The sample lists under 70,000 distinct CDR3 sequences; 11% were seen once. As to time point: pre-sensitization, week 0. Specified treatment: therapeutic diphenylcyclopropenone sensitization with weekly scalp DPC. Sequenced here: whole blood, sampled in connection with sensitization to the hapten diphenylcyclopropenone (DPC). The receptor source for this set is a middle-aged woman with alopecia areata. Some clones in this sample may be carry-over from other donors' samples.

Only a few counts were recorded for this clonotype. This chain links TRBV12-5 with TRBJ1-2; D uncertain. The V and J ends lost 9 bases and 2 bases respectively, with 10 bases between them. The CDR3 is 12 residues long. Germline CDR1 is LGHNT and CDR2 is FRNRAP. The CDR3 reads CASAGGNYGYTF. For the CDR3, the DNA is TGTGCTAGCGCAGGCGGGAACTATGGCTACACCTTC.

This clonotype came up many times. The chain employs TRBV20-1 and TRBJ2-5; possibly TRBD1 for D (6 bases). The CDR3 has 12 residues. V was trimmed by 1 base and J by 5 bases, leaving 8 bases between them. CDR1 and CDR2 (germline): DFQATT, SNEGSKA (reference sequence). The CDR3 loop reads CSARGQVETQYF. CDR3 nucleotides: TGCAGTGCTAGAGGACAGGTGGAGACCCAGTACTTC.

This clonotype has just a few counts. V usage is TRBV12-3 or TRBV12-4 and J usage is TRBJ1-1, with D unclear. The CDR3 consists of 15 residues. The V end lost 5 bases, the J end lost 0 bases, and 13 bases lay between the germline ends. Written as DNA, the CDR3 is TGTGCCAGCAGTGCGCTACAAATCATGAACACTGAAGCTTTCTTT. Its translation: CASSALQIMNTEAFF.

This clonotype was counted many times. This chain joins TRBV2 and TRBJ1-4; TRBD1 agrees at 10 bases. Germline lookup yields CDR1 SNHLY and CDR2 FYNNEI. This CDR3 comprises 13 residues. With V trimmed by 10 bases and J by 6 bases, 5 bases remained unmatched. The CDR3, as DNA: TGTGCCACCTCCGGGACAGGGGATGAAAAACTGTTTTTT. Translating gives CATSGTGDEKLFF. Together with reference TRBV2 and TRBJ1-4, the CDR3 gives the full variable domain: EPEVTQTPSHQVTQMGQEVILRCVPISNHLYFYWYRQILGQKVEFLVSFYNNEISEKSEIFDDQFSVERPDGSNFTLKIRSTKLEDSAMYFCATSGTGDEKLFFGSGTQLSVL.

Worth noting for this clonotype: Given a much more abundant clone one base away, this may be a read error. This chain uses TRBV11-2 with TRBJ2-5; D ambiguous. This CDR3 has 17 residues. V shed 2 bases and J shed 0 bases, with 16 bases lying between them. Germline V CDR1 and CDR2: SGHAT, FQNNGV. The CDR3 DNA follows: TGTGCCAGCAGCTTACTGGGTGTGGCAGCGTACCAAGAGACCCAGTACTTC. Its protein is CASSLLGVAAYQETQYF.

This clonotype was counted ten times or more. The CDR3 DNA reads TGCGCCAGCAGTGAGATTGGGAGGGGGCAGACCCAGTACTTC. Amino acid sequence: CASSEIGRGQTQYF. The J gene is TRBJ2-5, the V gene TRBV10-2; D could derive from TRBD1 or TRBD2 (7 bases each). The V gene's germline CDR1 is WSHSY and CDR2 SAAADI. This CDR3 spans 14 amino acids. The V end was cut by 2 bases, the J end by 6 bases, with 13 bases between.

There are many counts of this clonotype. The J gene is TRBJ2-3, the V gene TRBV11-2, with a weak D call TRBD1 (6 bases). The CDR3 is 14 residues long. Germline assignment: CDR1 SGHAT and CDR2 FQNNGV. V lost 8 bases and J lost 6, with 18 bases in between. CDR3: CASRRGSSSDTQYF. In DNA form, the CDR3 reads TGTGCCAGCCGTAGGGGGTCCTCATCGGATACGCAGTATTTT.

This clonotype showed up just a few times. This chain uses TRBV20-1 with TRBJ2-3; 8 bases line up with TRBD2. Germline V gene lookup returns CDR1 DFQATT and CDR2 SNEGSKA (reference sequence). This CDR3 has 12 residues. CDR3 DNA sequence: TGCACTCCCCGGGGGGGGGCAGATACGCAGTATTTT. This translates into CTPRGGADTQYF.

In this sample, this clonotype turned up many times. The DNA of the CDR3 is TGTGCCAGCGGTCCGAACACCGGGGAGCTGTTTTTT. Its translation: CASGPNTGELFF. The chain is built from TRBV6-4 and TRBJ2-2; D unclear. The CDR3 length is 12 residues. Trimming removed 8 bases from V and 0 bases from J, with 4 bases in between. The V gene's germline CDR1 is MRHNA and CDR2 SNTAGT.

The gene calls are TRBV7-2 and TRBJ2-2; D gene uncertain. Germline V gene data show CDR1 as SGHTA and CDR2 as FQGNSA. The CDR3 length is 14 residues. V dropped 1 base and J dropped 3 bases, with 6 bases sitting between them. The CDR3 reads CASSLVAHTGELFF. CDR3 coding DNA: TGTGCCAGCAGCTTAGTGGCCCACACCGGGGAGCTGTTTTTT.

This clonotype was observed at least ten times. In nucleotides, the CDR3 is TGTGCCATCAGTGAGGACTGGTACGAGCAGTACTTC. Its protein product is CAISEDWYEQYF. The gene calls are TRBV10-3 and TRBJ2-7; D remains unclear. CDR1 and CDR2 from the germline V gene are ENHRY and SYGVKD. This CDR3 has 12 residues. With 2 bases removed from V and 4 bases from J, the gap between germline ends came to 6 bases.

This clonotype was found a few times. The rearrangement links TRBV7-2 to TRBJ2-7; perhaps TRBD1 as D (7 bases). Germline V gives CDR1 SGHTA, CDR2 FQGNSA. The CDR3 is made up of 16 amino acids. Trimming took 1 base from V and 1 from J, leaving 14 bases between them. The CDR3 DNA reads TGTGCCAGCAGCTTAGGCGGGACAGCTTCTTCCTACGAGCAGTACTTC. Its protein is CASSLGGTASSYEQYF.

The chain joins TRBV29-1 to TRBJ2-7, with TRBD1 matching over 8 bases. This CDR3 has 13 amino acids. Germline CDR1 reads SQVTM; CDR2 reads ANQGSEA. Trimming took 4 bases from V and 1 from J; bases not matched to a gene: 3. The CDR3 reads CSVGQGRSYEQYF. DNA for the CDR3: TGCAGCGTTGGACAGGGGAGGTCCTACGAGCAGTACTTC.

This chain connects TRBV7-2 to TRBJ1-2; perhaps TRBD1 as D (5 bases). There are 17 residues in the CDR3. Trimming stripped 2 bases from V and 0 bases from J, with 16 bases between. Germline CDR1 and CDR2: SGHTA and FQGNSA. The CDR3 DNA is TGTGCCAGCAGCTTATTCGGGGCAGCTCCAACTAACTATGGCTACACCTTC. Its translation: CASSLFGAAPTNYGYTF.

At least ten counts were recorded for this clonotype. Here the CDR3 reads CASSSGLRSPLHF. DNA for the CDR3: TGTGCCAGCAGTTCAGGGTTACGGTCACCCCTCCACTTT. This chain uses TRBV7-3 with TRBJ1-6, with a weak D call TRBD1 (5 bases). The length of the CDR3 is 13 residues. Germline lookup yields CDR1 SGHTA and CDR2 FQGTGA. Trimming cost V 6 bases and J 10 bases, with 13 bases left between them. Full variable domain (rest looked up from reference TRBV7-3 and TRBJ1-6): GAGVSQTPSNKVTEKGKYVELRCDPISGHTALYWYRQSLGQGPEFLIYFQGTGAADDSGLPNDRFFAVRPEGSVSTLKIQRTERGDSAVYLCASSSGLRSPLHFGNGTRLTVT.

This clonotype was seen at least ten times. The CDR3 region is CASSLGGQGPYNEQFF. The CDR3, as DNA: TGTGCCAGCAGCTTGGGGGGACAGGGGCCCTACAATGAGCAGTTCTTC. V and J are TRBV5-4 and TRBJ2-1, with 10 positions matching TRBD1. The CDR3 extends over 16 amino acids. Germline trimming cut 0 bases from V and 2 bases from J; bases unmatched to any gene: 2. The germline V gene encodes CDR1 SGHNT and CDR2 YYREEE (reference sequence).

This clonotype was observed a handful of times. The CDR3 protein is CASSTPGLAGGETQYF. CDR3 coding DNA: TGTGCCAGCAGTACCCCGGGACTAGCGGGAGGCGAGACCCAGTACTTC. The chain employs TRBV12-3 or TRBV12-4 and TRBJ2-5; 15 positions match TRBD2. The CDR3 loop spans 16 amino acids. V dropped 5 bases and J dropped 5; count of bases not matched to a gene: 6.

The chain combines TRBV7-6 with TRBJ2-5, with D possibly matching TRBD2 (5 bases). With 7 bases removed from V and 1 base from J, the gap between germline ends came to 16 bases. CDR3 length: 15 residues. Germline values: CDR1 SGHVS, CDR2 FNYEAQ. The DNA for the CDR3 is TGTGCCAGCACCCGAACGGGGATAGCCCAAGAGACCCAGTACTTC. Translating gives CASTRTGIAQETQYF.

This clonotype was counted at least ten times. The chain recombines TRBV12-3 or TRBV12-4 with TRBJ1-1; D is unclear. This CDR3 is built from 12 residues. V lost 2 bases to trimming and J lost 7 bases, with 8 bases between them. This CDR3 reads CASSLTGGEAFF. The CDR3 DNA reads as TGTGCCAGCAGTTTAACGGGAGGTGAAGCTTTCTTT.

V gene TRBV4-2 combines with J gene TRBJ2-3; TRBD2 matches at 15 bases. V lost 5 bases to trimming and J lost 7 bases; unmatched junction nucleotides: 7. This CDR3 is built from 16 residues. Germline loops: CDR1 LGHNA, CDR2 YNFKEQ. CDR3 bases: TGTGCCAGCAGCGCCTGGACTAGCGGGAGGGGAAATACGCAGTATTTT. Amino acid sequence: CASSAWTSGRGNTQYF.

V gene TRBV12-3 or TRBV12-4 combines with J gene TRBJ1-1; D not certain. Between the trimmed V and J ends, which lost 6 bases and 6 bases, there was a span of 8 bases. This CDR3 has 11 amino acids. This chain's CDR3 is CASSRSAEAFF. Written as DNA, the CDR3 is TGTGCCAGCAGCCGGAGCGCTGAAGCTTTCTTT.

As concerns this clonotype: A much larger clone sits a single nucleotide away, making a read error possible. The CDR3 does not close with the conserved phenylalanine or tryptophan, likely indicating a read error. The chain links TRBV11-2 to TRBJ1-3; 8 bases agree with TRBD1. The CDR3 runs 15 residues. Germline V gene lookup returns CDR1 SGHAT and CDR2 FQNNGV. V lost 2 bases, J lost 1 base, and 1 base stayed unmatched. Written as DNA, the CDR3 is TGTGCCAGCAGCTTAAGACAGGGGTCTGGAAACACCATATATCTT. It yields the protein CASSLRQGSGNTIYL.

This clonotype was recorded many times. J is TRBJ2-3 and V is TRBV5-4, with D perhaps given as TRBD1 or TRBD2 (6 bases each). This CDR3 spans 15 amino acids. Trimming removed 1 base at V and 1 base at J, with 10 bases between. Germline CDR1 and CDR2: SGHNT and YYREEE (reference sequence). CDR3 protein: CASSLPGEGTDTQYF. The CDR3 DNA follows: TGTGCCAGCAGCTTGCCAGGGGAGGGCACAGATACGCAGTATTTT.

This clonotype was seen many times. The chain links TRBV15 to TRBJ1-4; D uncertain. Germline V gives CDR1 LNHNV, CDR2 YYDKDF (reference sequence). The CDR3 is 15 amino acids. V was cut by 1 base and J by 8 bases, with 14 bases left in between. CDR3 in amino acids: CATSRAARSSEKLFF. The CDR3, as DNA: TGTGCCACCAGCAGAGCGGCACGATCTAGCGAAAAACTGTTTTTT.

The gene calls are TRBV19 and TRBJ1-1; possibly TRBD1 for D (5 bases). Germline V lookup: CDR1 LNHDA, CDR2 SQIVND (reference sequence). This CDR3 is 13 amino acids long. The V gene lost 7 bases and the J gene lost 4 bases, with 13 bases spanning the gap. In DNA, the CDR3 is TGTGCCAGTATTGCGGCGCAGGGCACTGAAGCTTTCTTT. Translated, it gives CASIAAQGTEAFF.

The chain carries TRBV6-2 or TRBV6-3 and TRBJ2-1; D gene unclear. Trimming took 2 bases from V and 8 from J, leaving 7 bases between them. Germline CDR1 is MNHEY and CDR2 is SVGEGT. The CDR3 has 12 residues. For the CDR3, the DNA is TGTGCCAGCAGTTACGGGTGGGATGAGCAGTTCTTC. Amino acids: CASSYGWDEQFF.

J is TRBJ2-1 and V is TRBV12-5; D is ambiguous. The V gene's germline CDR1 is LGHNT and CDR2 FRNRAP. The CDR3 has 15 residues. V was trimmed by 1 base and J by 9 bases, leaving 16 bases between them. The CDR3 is CASGLGGKVEGEQFF. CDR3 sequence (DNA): TGTGCTAGTGGTTTGGGTGGGAAGGTTGAAGGTGAGCAGTTCTTC.